These 30 T cell receptor beta chains were all obtained from the same sample, sequenced in a study of identical twins. MiXCR was run by TCRdb on the 5' RACE reads, yielding one entry per CDR3 protein. The repertoire includes approximately 690,000 distinct CDR3 sequences, around 6% of them detected once, and around 2% sits in the top ten. The specimen sequenced was naive T cells sorted from blood. All receptors come from a man younger than 35 in good health.

The gene calls are TRBV7-2 and TRBJ2-3, with D tentatively TRBD2 (6 bases). Germline CDR1 reads SGHTA; CDR2 reads FQGNSA. The germline V and J ends were trimmed by 1 base and 1 base, with 12 bases remaining between them. CDR3 length: 16 residues. The CDR3 reads CASSLVLWGGTDTQYF. The CDR3 nucleotides read TGTGCCAGCAGCTTAGTTCTGTGGGGGGGCACAGATACGCAGTATTTT.

This clonotype was seen at least ten times. The V call is TRBV10-3, the J call TRBJ2-1; D gene unclear. CDR3 length: 13 residues. Trimming pared 3 bases from V and 8 bases from J, leaving 11 bases between. Germline values: CDR1 ENHRY, CDR2 SYGVKD. The CDR3 DNA follows: TGTGCCATCAGTGACAGGATTGGGCATGAGCAGTTCTTC. It specifies CAISDRIGHEQFF.

Ten or more counts support this clonotype. This chain joins TRBV24-1 and TRBJ2-3; 7 positions match TRBD1. V trimming: 4 bases; J trimming: 2 bases; junction bases outside the gene matches: 5. Germline CDR1 KGHDR, CDR2 SFDVKD. The length of the CDR3 is 15 residues. CDR3 protein: CATSEWTGDTDTQYF. The CDR3 nucleotides read TGTGCCACCAGTGAGTGGACAGGAGACACAGATACGCAGTATTTT.

This clonotype showed up many times. Germline and junction disagree at one end, which may indicate a read error. The rearrangement joins TRBV10-3 to TRBJ2-1, with 11 bases that match TRBD2. The length of the CDR3 is 19 residues. CDR1 and CDR2 (germline): ENHRY, SYGVKD. CDR3 in amino acids: CAIRDEGAWTSGLGNEQFF. CDR3 coding DNA: TGTGCCATCCGTGACGAGGGGGCTTGGACTAGCGGGTTGGGAAATGAGCAGTTCTTC.

This clonotype has at least ten counts. The J gene is TRBJ2-1, the V gene TRBV20-1; 15 bases are a match to TRBD2. CDR1 and CDR2 (germline): DFQATT, SNEGSKA (reference sequence). The CDR3 is 16 residues long. The V gene end was trimmed by 4 bases and the J gene end by 8 bases; junction bases not matched to a gene: 9. The CDR3, as DNA: TGCAGTGCTACCCGGACTAGCGGGAGGGTGTTGGATGAGCAGTTCTTC. This codes for CSATRTSGRVLDEQFF.

The rearrangement joins TRBV20-1 to TRBJ2-1; 15 bases align to TRBD2. Germline assignment: CDR1 DFQATT and CDR2 SNEGSKA (reference sequence). The ends lost 2 bases at V and 8 bases at J; junction bases unmatched: 7. CDR3 length equals 16 residues. As DNA, the CDR3 is TGCAGTGCTAGACGGAGGGGACTAGCGGGAGGAGATGAGCAGTTCTTC. Protein sequence: CSARRRGLAGGDEQFF.

There are a few counts of this clonotype. CDR3 in DNA: TGTGCCAGCAGCCCTTTACTAGCGGGACGTGAGCAGTTCTTC. Translation gives CASSPLLAGREQFF. The gene calls are TRBV12-3 or TRBV12-4 and TRBJ2-1; 10 positions agree with TRBD2. This CDR3 spans 14 amino acids. With V trimmed by 6 bases and J by 9 bases, 8 bases remained unmatched.

This clonotype was counted at least ten times. V usage is TRBV20-1 and J usage is TRBJ2-2, with TRBD2 matching over 12 bases. The ends lost 3 bases at V and 8 bases at J; junction bases unmatched: 7. The germline CDR1 and CDR2 sequences are DFQATT and SNEGSKA (reference sequence). The CDR3 is 15 amino acids. The CDR3 region is CSARSASGRVGELFF. The CDR3 nucleotides read TGCAGTGCTAGGTCGGCTAGCGGGAGGGTGGGGGAGCTGTTTTTT.

This clonotype was recorded at least ten times. The rearrangement links TRBV20-1 to TRBJ2-1, with TRBD2 as a possible D gene (6 bases). Per germline, CDR1 DFQATT and CDR2 SNEGSKA (reference sequence). V dropped 4 bases and J dropped 0 bases, with 16 bases sitting between them. The CDR3 totals 16 residues. DNA of the CDR3: TGCAGTGCTACCCCTCTGGCGGGGAGCTCCTACAATGAGCAGTTCTTC. Its translation is CSATPLAGSSYNEQFF.

The sample holds many counts of this clonotype. The V and J genes are TRBV5-1 and TRBJ2-4, with TRBD2 matching 12 bases. The CDR3 length is 14 residues. Germline V CDR1 and CDR2: SGHRS, YFSETQ. With V trimmed by 4 bases and J by 8 bases, 4 bases remained unmatched. Here the CDR3 DNA reads TGCGCCAGCAGCCTGACTAGCGGGGGAGACATTCAGTACTTC. Protein sequence: CASSLTSGGDIQYF.

The CDR3 DNA reads as TGTGCCAGCAGTTACAACGGGCAGAACACTGAAGCTTTCTTT. This sequence encodes CASSYNGQNTEAFF. This chain connects TRBV6-5 to TRBJ1-1; unclear D gene. The germline CDR1 and CDR2 sequences are MNHEY and SVGAGI. The V end was cut by 2 bases, the J end by 1 base, with 8 bases between. This CDR3 spans 14 amino acids.

This clonotype has a count of ten or more. The chain couples TRBV21-1 to TRBJ2-7. TRBV21-1 is a listed pseudogene. This CDR3 comprises 17 residues. CDR3: CASSKVQVNLGVYEQYV. CDR3 bases: TGTGCCAGCAGCAAGGTTCAGGTAAATCTTGGTGTCTACGAGCAGTACGTC.

There are many counts of this clonotype. The chain is built from TRBV6-2 or TRBV6-3 and TRBJ2-1; 7 bases align to TRBD2. CDR1 MNHEY and CDR2 SVGEGT come from the germline V gene. There are 14 residues in the CDR3. Germline trimming cut 7 bases from V and 4 bases from J; bases unmatched to any gene: 7. The CDR3 coding sequence is TGTGCCAGCACACTCACCGGGAGGTACAATGAGCAGTTCTTC. Translating gives CASTLTGRYNEQFF.

The V call is TRBV10-3, the J call TRBJ2-7; TRBD1 aligns across 12 bases. V dropped 6 bases and J dropped 7; count of bases not matched to a gene: 7. The CDR3 extends over 14 amino acids. Germline-derived CDR1 and CDR2 are ENHRY and SYGVKD. The CDR3 loop reads CAISPGQGAREQYF. CDR3 sequence (DNA): TGTGCCATCAGCCCGGGACAGGGGGCGCGAGAGCAGTACTTC.

This clonotype was detected many times. The chain joins TRBV13 to TRBJ2-7, with 13 nucleotides matching TRBD2. CDR3 length equals 15 residues. Trimming at V came to 5 bases and at J to 5 bases, leaving 6 bases not matched to a gene. Germline assignment: CDR1 PRHDT and CDR2 FYEKMQ (reference sequence). This CDR3 is CASSPTGTSGNEQYF. The CDR3 nucleotides are TGTGCCAGCAGCCCTACCGGGACTAGCGGGAACGAGCAGTACTTC. Using reference TRBV13 and TRBJ2-7 for the parts outside the CDR3, the full variable domain is AAGVIQSPRHLIKEKRETATLKCYPIPRHDTVYWYQQGPGQDPQFLISFYEKMQSDKGSIPDRFSAQQFSDYHSELNMSSLELGDSALYFCASSPTGTSGNEQYFGPGTRLTVT.

V is TRBV6-2 or TRBV6-3 and J is TRBJ2-7; D uncertain. V dropped 2 bases and J dropped 7 bases, with 15 bases sitting between them. The CDR3 has 14 residues. CDR1 is MNHEY and CDR2 is SVGEGT in the germline V gene. CDR3 in DNA: TGTGCCAGCAGTTACGAGGACGGCCTTCGGGAGCAGTACTTC. Its translation: CASSYEDGLREQYF.

This clonotype has at least ten counts. The chain uses TRBV4-2 and TRBJ2-5; D is perhaps TRBD2 (6 bases). Trimming pared 4 bases from V and 2 bases from J, leaving 14 bases between. The CDR3 extends over 15 amino acids. The V gene's germline CDR1 is LGHNA and CDR2 YNFKEQ. The CDR3 reads CASSPKEGLQETQYF. The CDR3 DNA is TGTGCCAGCAGCCCCAAGGAGGGACTTCAAGAGACCCAGTACTTC.

This clonotype has a handful of counts. The rearrangement joins TRBV19 to TRBJ2-1; 9 bases are shared with TRBD2. The germline V gene has CDR1 LNHDA and CDR2 SQIVND (reference sequence). V dropped 6 bases and J dropped 6; count of bases not matched to a gene: 9. CDR3 length equals 15 residues. The CDR3 DNA follows: TGTGCCAGTAGGACAATAGCGGGAGTGGCCAATGAGCAGTTCTTC. Protein product: CASRTIAGVANEQFF.

This clonotype came up a few times. This sequence joins TRBV3-1 and TRBJ2-1; TRBD2 agrees at 10 bases. Germline V gene sequence: CDR1 LGHDT, CDR2 YNNKEL (reference sequence). The ends lost 6 bases at V and 6 bases at J; junction bases unmatched: 11. The CDR3 is 16 residues long. CDR3 loop: CASSFPPGLAFNEQFF. The CDR3 DNA sequence: TGTGCCAGCAGTTTTCCCCCGGGACTAGCGTTCAATGAGCAGTTCTTC.

V gene TRBV2 combines with J gene TRBJ1-1; maybe TRBD1 (5 bases). The germline gives CDR1 SNHLY, CDR2 FYNNEI. The CDR3 sequence is 14 residues long. V lost 8 bases, J lost 4 bases, and 17 bases lay in between. The CDR3 bases are TGTGCCAGCGGGGGGTGGGACGAGGTCACTGAAGCTTTCTTT. Its translation is CASGGWDEVTEAFF.

This clonotype appeared a few times. The V gene is TRBV28, the J gene TRBJ2-7, with unresolved D. Germline V gene sequence: CDR1 MDHEN, CDR2 SYDVKM. Trimming took off 7 bases at V and 1 base at J, with 17 bases between the two ends. The CDR3 is 15 residues long. DNA for the CDR3: TGTGCCAGCACTCCTGGAACAGTAGGGTCCTACGAGCAGTACTTC. Translated: CASTPGTVGSYEQYF.

This clonotype was counted many times. The chain joins TRBV7-2 to TRBJ2-1, with unresolved D. Trimming cost V 2 bases and J 0 bases, with 23 bases left between them. The CDR3 loop spans 20 amino acids. Germline V gene lookup returns CDR1 SGHTA and CDR2 FQGNSA. The CDR3 coding sequence is TGTGCCAGCAGCTTACCGGCCAGGCCAGAGGAGTTAGACTCCTACAATGAGCAGTTCTTC. It encodes CASSLPARPEELDSYNEQFF.

This clonotype was counted between two and nine times. The chain couples TRBV7-2 to TRBJ1-5; D is possibly TRBD1 (5 bases). Germline CDR1 is SGHTA and CDR2 is FQGNSA. The CDR3 is 16 amino acids. Trimming pared 4 bases from V and 7 bases from J, leaving 20 bases between. The CDR3 sequence: CASSSGQGLVGQPQHF. In DNA, the CDR3 is TGTGCCAGCAGCTCGGGGCAGGGCTTAGTAGGCCAGCCCCAGCATTTT.

This clonotype has ten or more counts. This rearrangement joins TRBV29-1 to TRBJ1-2, with TRBD1 matching 12 bases. Germline CDR1 SQVTM, CDR2 ANQGSEA. The CDR3 has 15 amino acids. J was trimmed by 2 bases and V by 4 bases; bases with no gene match: 5. The CDR3, as DNA: TGCAGCGTTGGGGACAGGGGGCGATACAACTATGGCTACACCTTC. Its translation is CSVGDRGRYNYGYTF.

This clonotype was counted ten times or more. The rearrangement uses TRBV6-1 and TRBJ2-5; no clear D gene. V was clipped by 2 bases and J by 4 bases, with 8 bases between them. The CDR3 runs to 13 residues. From germline, CDR1 is MNHNS and CDR2 SASEGT. This CDR3 is CASSETVGETQYF. Here the CDR3 DNA reads TGTGCCAGCAGTGAAACGGTCGGAGAGACCCAGTACTTC.

Many counts were recorded for this clonotype. The V call is TRBV7-2, the J call TRBJ2-7, with 13 nucleotides matching TRBD2. Germline CDR1 is SGHTA and CDR2 is FQGNSA. The CDR3 extends over 15 amino acids. The ends lost 4 bases at V and 7 bases at J; junction bases unmatched: 7. CDR3 loop: CASSYPGLAGTEQYF. The CDR3 DNA reads TGTGCCAGCAGCTACCCGGGACTAGCGGGGACTGAGCAGTACTTC.

This clonotype was picked up many times. The rearrangement uses TRBV7-7 and TRBJ2-2; 7 nucleotides match TRBD2. The V and J ends lost 6 bases and 6 bases, in that order; junction bases with no gene match: 7. Germline values: CDR1 SSHAT, CDR2 FNYEAQ (reference sequence). CDR3 length: 14 residues. CDR3: CASSREALSGELFF. Written as DNA, the CDR3 is TGTGCCAGCAGTCGGGAGGCCCTCTCCGGGGAGCTGTTTTTT.

This clonotype was recorded many times. This chain connects TRBV29-1 to TRBJ1-1; D unclear. Germline V gene sequence: CDR1 SQVTM, CDR2 ANQGSEA. The germline V and J ends were trimmed by 4 bases and 4 bases, with 10 bases remaining between them. The CDR3 has 12 residues. The CDR3, as DNA: TGCAGCGTTGCGCTAGCCTTCACTGAAGCTTTCTTT. This encodes CSVALAFTEAFF.

This clonotype was seen ten or more times. J is TRBJ1-1 and V is TRBV13; 9 bases align to TRBD1. The junction had 8 bases not matched to a gene; V was cut back by 0 bases and J by 6 bases. Germline lookup yields CDR1 PRHDT and CDR2 FYEKMQ (reference sequence). There are 16 residues in the CDR3. The chain's CDR3 is CASSLGDRDRVSEAFF. The DNA of the CDR3 is TGTGCCAGCAGCTTAGGGGACCGGGACAGGGTCTCTGAAGCTTTCTTT.

This clonotype was seen just once. The rearrangement uses TRBV7-6 and TRBJ2-3; D possibly matches TRBD1 or TRBD2 (5 bases each). Trimming shortened V by 8 bases and J by 6 bases, and 15 bases separated the two germline ends. The CDR3 is 13 amino acids. Germline V CDR1 and CDR2: SGHVS, FNYEAQ. The CDR3 reads CASGPGARDTQYF. CDR3 DNA: TGTGCCAGCGGCCCCGGGGCCCGGGATACGCAGTATTTT.